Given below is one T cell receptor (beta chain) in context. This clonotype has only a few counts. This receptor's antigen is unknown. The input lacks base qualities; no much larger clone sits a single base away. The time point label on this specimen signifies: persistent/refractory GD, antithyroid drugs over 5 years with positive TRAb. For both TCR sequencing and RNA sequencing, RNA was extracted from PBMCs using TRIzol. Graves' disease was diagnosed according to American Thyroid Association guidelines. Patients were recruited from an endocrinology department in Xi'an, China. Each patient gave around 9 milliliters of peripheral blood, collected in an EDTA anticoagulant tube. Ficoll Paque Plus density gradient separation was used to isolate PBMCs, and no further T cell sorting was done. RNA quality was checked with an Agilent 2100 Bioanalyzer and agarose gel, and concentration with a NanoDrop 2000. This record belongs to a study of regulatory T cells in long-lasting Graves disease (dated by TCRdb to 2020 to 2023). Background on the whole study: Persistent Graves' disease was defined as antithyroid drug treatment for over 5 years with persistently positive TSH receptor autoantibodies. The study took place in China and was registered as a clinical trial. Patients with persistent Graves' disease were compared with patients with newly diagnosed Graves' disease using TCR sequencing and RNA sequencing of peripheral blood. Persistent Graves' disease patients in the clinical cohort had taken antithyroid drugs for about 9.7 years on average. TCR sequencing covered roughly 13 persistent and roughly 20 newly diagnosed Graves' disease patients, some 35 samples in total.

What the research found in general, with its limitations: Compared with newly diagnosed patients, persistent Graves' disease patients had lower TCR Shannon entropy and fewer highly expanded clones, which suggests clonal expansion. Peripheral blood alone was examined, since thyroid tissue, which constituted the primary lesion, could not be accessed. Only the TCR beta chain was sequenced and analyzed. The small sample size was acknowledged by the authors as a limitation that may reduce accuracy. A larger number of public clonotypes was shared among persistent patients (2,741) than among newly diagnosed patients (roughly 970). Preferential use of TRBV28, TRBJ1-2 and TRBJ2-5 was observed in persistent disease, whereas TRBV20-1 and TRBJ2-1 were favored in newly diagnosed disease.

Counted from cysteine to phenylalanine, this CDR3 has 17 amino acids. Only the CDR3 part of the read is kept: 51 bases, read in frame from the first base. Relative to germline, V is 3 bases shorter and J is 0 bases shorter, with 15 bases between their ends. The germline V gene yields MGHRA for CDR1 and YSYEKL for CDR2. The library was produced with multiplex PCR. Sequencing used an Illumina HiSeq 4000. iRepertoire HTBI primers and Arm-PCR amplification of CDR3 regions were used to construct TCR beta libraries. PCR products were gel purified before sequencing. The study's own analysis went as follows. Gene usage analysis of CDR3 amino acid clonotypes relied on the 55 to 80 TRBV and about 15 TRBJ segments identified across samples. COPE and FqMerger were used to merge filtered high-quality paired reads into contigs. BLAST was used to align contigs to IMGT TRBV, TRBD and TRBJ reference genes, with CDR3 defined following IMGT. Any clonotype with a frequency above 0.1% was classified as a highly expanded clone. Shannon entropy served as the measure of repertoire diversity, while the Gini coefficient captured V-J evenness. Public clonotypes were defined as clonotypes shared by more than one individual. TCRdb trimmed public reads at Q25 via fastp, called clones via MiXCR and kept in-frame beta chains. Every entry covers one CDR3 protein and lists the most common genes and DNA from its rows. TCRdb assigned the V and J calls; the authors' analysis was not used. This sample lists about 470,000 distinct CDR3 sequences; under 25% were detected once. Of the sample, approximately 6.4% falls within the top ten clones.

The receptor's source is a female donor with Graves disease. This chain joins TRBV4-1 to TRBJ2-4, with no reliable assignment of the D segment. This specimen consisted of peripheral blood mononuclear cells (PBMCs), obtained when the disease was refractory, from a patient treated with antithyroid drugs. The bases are TGCGCCAGCAGCCAGACAATAGCTGCTCTAGCCAAAAACATTCAGTACTTC. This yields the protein CASSQTIAALAKNIQYF.